The clone carrying this T cell receptor (beta chain) came up once. The source of the sample is a study of blood T cell repertoires in COVID-19. Produced via immunoSEQ multiplex PCR; TCRdb's table is partial and in-frame only. The table has 250,000 or so clones, around 90% seen once. This TCR derives from a young man with COVID-19, enrolled during active disease. What was sequenced was peripheral blood.

This CDR3 reads CASRHSGGAYNEQFF. DNA for the CDR3: TGTGCCAGCAGACATAGCGGGGGTGCCTACAATGAGCAGTTCTTC. The chain joins TRBV6-5 to TRBJ2-1; 9 bases are shared with TRBD2. The length of the CDR3 is 15 residues. CDR1 and CDR2 (germline): MNHEY, SVGAGI. The V segment lost 6 bases and the J segment 2 bases; nucleotides outside the gene matches: 5.